The clone carrying this T cell receptor (beta chain) appeared a single time. Its specificity is unknown. An end of the junction does not agree with germline; a read error may underlie this. Germline assignment: CDR1 MDHEN and CDR2 SYDVKM. The CDR3 contains 19 residues. No cell sorting was done before RNA was extracted from the tissue. Between August and November 2014, newly diagnosed, chemotherapy-naive lung cancer patients underwent thoracic surgery in China. The sample belongs to a study of tumor and adjacent non-tumor tissue in lung cancer. Whole-study results and caveats: Shorter survival was associated with higher TCR diversity in tumors. TCR diversity was significantly greater in tumor than normal lung tissue.

Three rounds of nested PCR, following a modified ARM-PCR protocol, produced the TCRbeta library. TCRdb fed the multiplex PCR reads into MiXCR, producing one record per CDR3 protein. The sample lists more than 60,000 distinct CDR3 sequences; roughly 80% were seen once. The J gene is TRBJ2-1, the V gene TRBV28; 15 positions match TRBD2. Source material: lung tumor tissue. The sequence was obtained from a woman aged 45-65 years with non-small cell lung cancer. The DNA for the CDR3 is TGTGCCAGCAATTCCATGGGACTAGCGGGGGGAAATTACTACAGTGAGCAGATCTTC. It yields the protein CASNSMGLAGGNYYSEQIF.